Below are 7 T cell receptor beta chains sequenced from a single sample in a study of spatial heterogeneity in lung cancer. Sample time point: sample taken at primary tumor resection. Whole RNA, which was extracted from tumor, nontumor lung tissue or frozen PBMC, was sequenced without any cell sorting. TCRdb re-called the 5' RACE reads through MiXCR, storing one row per CDR3 protein. The table has some 70,000 distinct CDR3 sequences, more than 10% seen once. The starting material was PBMCs, obtained at surgery. Receptors originate from a male donor with early-stage non-small cell lung cancer.

The rearrangement uses TRBV5-4 and TRBJ1-2; TRBD1 matches 8 bases. The germline V gene has CDR1 SGHNT and CDR2 YYREEE (reference sequence). This CDR3 region has 14 residues. The junction had 0 bases not matched to a gene; V was cut back by 0 bases and J by 2 bases. The CDR3 loop is CASSLGDRNYGYTF. In DNA, the CDR3 is TGTGCCAGCAGCTTGGGGGACAGGAACTATGGCTACACCTTC.

About this clonotype: One end of the junction varies from germline; a read error may be responsible. The gene calls are TRBV7-2 and TRBJ2-1; D is perhaps TRBD1 (6 bases). Per the germline V gene, CDR1 is SGHTA and CDR2 is FQGNSA. CDR3 length: 15 residues. CDR3: CVSSADRTPYNEQFF. DNA of the CDR3: TGTGTCAGCAGCGCCGACAGGACTCCCTACAATGAGCAGTTCTTC. Supplemented by reference TRBV7-2 and TRBJ2-1, the full variable domain reads GAGVSQSPSNKVTEKGKDVELRCDPISGHTALYWYRQSLGQGLEFLIYFQGNSAPDKSGLPSDRFSAERTGGSVSTLTIQRTQQEDSAVYLCVSSADRTPYNEQFFGPGTRLTVL.

At least ten counts were recorded for this clonotype. This CDR3 is CASSFQTSGYEQYF. In DNA, the CDR3 is TGTGCCAGCAGTTTCCAGACTAGCGGCTACGAGCAGTACTTC. The chain has TRBV27 and TRBJ2-7; TRBD2 matches 9 bases. CDR1 and CDR2 (germline): MNHEY, SMNVEV (reference sequence). This CDR3 region has 14 residues. The V gene end was trimmed by 3 bases and the J gene end by 3 bases; junction bases not matched to a gene: 3.

The chain carries TRBV19 and TRBJ1-2, with TRBD1 identical over 9 bases. The CDR3 consists of 14 residues. Germline V gene data show CDR1 as LNHDA and CDR2 as SQIVND (reference sequence). The J segment lost 6 bases and the V segment lost 3 bases, leaving 5 bases of the junction unmatched. The CDR3 sequence is CASSMGQGLHGYTF. CDR3 sequence (DNA): TGTGCCAGTAGTATGGGACAGGGATTACATGGCTACACCTTC.

The J gene is TRBJ2-7, the V gene TRBV21-1; the table's D call TRBD1 went unverified against the DNA. TRBV21-1 corresponds to a pseudogene. The CDR3 spans 14 residues. The CDR3 sequence is CASSKGKRPGGQYF. CDR3 nucleotide sequence: TGTGCCAGCAGCAAAGGGAAGCGTCCGGGTGGGCAGTACTTC.

This clonotype was recorded many times. This chain links TRBV4-1 with TRBJ1-5; no reliable D call. Deletions cut 0 bases from V and 8 bases from J, with 11 bases between. The CDR3 loop spans 14 amino acids. The germline CDR1 and CDR2 sequences are MGHRA and YSYEKL. CDR3 nucleotides: TGCGCCAGCAGCCAAGACTCTTCCCTTGAGCCCCAGCATTTT. Protein product: CASSQDSSLEPQHF.

The table lists this clonotype with many counts. This chain joins TRBV11-3 and TRBJ2-1; TRBD2 might be the D (7 bases). The germline V gene encodes CDR1 SGHNT and CDR2 YENEEA. This CDR3 region has 17 residues. The V and J ends lost 5 bases and 5 bases respectively, with 22 bases between them. The CDR3 is CASSPRGQGRDDNEQFF. The CDR3 DNA sequence: TGTGCCAGCAGCCCCAGAGGGCAGGGGAGGGATGACAATGAGCAGTTCTTC.